The clone carrying this T cell receptor (beta chain) has at least ten counts. Its antigen is unidentified. The sample is drawn from a study of human T cells and chemical hapten exposure. The study's findings and limits: Among TCRs, those above 1 in 1000 frequency were unaffected by DPC sensitization.

The V gene's germline CDR1 is MDHEN and CDR2 SYDVKM. This CDR3 spans 14 amino acids. The V end lost 5 bases, the J end lost 4 bases, and 14 bases lay between the germline ends. As to time point: healthy volunteer bleed at 6 weeks. The template was total RNA from unfractionated whole blood. TCRdb fed the RACE reads into MiXCR, producing one record per CDR3 protein. The profile shows 40,000 to 45,000 distinct CDR3 sequences, 3.5% to 4% of them singletons. The source of this sequence is a human donor in good health. Some clones in this sample may be carry-over from other donors' samples. The chain carries TRBV28 and TRBJ1-1; D remains unclear. Input material: whole blood. The CDR3, as DNA: TGTGCCAGCAGTCCGTGGGTGGAGGCCACTGAAGCTTTCTTT. Protein sequence: CASSPWVEATEAFF.